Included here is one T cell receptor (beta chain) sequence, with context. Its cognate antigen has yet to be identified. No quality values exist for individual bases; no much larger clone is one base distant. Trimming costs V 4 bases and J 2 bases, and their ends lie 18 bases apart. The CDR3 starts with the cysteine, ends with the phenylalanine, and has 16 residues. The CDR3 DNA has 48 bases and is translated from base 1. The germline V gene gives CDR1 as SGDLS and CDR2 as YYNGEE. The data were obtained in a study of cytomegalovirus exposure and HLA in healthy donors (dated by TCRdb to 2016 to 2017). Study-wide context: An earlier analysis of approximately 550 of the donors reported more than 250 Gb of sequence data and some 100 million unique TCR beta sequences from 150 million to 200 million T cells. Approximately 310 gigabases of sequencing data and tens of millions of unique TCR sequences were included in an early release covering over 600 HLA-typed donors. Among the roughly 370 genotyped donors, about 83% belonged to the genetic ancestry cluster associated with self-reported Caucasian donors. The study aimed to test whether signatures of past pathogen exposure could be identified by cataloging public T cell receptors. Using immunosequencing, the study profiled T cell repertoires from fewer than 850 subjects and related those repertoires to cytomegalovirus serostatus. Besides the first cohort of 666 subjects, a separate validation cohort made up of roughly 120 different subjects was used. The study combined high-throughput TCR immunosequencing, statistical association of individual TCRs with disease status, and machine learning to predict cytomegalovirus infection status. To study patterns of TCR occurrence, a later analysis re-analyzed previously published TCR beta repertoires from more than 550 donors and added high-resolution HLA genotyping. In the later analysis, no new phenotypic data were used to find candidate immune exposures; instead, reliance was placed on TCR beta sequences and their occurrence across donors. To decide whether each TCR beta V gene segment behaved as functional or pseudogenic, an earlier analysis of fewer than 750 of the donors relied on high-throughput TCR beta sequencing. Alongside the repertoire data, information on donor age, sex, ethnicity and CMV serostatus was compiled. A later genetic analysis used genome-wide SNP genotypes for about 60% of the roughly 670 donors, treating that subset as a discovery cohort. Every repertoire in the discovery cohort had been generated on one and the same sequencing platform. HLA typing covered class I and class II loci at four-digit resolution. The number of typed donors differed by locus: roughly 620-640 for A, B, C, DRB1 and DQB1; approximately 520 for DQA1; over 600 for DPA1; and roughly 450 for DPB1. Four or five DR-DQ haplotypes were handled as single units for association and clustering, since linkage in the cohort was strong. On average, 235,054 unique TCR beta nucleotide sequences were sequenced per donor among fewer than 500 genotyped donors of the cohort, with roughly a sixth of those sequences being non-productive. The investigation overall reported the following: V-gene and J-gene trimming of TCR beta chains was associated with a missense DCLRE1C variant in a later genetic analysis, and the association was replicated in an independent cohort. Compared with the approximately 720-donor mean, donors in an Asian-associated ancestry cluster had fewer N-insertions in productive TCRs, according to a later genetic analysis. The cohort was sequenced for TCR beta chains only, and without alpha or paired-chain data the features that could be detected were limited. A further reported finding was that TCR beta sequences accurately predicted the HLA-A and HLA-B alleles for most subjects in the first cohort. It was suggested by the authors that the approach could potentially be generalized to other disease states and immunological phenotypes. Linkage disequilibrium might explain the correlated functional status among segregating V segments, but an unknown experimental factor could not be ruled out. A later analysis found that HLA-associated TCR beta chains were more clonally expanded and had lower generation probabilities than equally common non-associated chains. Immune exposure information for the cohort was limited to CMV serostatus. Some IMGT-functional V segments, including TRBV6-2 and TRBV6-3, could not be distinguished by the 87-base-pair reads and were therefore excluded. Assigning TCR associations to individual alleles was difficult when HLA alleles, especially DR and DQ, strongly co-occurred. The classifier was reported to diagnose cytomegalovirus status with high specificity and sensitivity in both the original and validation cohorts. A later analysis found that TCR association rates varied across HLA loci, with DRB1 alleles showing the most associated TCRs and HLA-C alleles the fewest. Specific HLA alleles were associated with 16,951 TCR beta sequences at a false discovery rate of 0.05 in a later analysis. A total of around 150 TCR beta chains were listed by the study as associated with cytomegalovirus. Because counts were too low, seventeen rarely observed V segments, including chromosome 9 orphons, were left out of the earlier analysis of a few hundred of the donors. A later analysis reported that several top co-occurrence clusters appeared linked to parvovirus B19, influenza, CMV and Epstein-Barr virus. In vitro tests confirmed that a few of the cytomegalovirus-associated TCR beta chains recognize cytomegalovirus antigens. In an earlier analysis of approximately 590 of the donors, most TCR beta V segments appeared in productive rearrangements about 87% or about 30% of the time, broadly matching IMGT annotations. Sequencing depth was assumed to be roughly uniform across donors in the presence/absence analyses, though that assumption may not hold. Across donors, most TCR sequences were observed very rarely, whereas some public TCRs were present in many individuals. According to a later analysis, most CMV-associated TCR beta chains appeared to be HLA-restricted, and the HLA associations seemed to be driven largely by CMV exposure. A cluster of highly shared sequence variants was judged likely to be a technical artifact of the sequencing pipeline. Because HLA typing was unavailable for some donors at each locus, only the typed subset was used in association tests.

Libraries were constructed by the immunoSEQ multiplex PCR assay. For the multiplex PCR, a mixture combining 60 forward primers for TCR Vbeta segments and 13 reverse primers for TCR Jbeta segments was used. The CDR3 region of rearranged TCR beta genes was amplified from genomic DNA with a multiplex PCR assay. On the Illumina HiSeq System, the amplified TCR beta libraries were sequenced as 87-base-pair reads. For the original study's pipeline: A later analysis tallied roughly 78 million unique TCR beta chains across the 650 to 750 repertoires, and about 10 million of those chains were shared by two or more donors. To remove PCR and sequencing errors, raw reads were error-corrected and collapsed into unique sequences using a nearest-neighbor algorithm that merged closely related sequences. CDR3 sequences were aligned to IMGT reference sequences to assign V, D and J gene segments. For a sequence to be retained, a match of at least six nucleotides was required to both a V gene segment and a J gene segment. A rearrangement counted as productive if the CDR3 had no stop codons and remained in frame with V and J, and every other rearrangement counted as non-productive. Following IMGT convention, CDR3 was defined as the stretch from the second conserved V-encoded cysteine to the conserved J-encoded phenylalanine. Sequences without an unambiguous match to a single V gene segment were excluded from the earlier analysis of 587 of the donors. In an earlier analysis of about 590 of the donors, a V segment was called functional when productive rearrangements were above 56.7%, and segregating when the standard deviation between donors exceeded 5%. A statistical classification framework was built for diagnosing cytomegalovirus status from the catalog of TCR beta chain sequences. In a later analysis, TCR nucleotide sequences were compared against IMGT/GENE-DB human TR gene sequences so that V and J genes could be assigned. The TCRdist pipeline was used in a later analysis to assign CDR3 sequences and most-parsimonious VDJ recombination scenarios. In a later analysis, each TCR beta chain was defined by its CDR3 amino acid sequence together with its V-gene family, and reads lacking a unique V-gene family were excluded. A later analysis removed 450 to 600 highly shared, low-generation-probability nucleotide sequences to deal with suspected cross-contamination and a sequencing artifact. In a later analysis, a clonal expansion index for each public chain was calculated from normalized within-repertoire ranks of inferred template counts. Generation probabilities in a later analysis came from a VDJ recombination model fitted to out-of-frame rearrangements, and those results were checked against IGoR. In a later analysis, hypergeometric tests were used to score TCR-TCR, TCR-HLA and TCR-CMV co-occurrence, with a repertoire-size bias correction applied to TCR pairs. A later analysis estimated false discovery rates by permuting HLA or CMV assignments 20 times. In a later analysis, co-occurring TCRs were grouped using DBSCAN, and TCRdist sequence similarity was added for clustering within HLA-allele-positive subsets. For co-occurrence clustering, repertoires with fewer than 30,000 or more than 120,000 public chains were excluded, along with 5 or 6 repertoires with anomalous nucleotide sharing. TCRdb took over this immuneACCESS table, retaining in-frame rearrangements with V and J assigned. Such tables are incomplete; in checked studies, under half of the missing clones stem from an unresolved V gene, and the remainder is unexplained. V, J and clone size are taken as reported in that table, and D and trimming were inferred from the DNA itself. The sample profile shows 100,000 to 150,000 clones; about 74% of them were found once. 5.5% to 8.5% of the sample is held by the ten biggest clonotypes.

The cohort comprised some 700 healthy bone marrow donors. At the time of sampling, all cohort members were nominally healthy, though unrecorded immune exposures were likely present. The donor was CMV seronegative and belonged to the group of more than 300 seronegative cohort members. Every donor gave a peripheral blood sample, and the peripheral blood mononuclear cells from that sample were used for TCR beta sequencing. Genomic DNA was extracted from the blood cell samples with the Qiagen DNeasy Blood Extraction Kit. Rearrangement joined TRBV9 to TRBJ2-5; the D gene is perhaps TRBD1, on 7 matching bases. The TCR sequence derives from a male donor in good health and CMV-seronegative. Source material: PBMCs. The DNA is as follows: TGTGCCAGCAGCAAAGGGGGCAGGGGAGGACAAGAGACCCAGTACTTC. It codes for CASSKGGRGGQETQYF. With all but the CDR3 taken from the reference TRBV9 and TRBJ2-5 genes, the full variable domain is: DSGVTQTPKHLITATGQRVTLRCSPRSGDLSVYWYQQSLDQGLQFLIQYYNGEERAKGNILERFSAQQFPDLHSELNLSSLELGDSALYFCASSKGGRGGQETQYFGPGTRLLVL.